This T cell receptor (beta chain) derives from a study of blood T cell repertoires in COVID-19. Assay: immunoSEQ multiplex PCR; the TCRdb copy retains only in-frame clones and omits some. The profile shows 380,000 or so clones, around nine tenths of them singletons. V was cut by 6 bases and J by 2 bases, with 13 bases left in between. This CDR3 has 14 residues. CDR1 MNHEY and CDR2 SVGAGI come from the germline V gene. The chain combines TRBV6-5 with TRBJ1-2; possible D gene TRBD1, 5 bases. Sequenced input: PBMCs or T cells enriched from blood (not recorded which). The TCR originated in a woman between 25 and 40 years old with acute COVID-19. This CDR3 reads CASRGQTANYGYTF. The CDR3 DNA follows: TGTGCCAGCAGGGGGCAGACTGCCAACTATGGCTACACCTTC.